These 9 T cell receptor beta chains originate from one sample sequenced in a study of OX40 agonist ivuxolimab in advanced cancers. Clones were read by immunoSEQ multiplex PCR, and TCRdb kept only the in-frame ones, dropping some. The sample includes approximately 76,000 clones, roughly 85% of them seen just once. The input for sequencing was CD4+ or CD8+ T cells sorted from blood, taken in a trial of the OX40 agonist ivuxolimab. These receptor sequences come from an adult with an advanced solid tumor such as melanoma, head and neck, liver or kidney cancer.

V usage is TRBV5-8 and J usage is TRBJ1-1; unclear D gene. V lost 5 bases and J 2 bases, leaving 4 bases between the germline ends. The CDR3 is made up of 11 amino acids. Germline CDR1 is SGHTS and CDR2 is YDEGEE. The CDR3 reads CASRENTEAFF. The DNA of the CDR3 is TGTGCCAGCAGAGAAAACACTGAAGCTTTCTTT.

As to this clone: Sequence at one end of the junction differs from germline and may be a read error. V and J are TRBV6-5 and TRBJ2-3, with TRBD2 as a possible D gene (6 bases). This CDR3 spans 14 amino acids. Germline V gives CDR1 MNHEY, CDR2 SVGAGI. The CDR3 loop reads CASRPLLPRAREDF. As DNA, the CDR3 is TGTGCCAGCAGGCCACTATTACCTCGGGCTAGGGAGGATTTT.

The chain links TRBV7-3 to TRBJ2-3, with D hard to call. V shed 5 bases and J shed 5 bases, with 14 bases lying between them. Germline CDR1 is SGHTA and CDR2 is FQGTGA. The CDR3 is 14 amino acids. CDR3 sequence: CASSPSLGGDTQYF. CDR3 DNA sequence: TGTGCCAGCAGCCCGAGTTTAGGCGGAGATACGCAGTATTTT.

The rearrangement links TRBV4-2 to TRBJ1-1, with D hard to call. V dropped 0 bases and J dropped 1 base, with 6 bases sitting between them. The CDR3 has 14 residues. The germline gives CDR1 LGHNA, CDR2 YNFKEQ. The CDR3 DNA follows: TGTGCCAGCAGCCAAGATCAGAGGAACACTGAAGCTTTCTTT. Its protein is CASSQDQRNTEAFF.

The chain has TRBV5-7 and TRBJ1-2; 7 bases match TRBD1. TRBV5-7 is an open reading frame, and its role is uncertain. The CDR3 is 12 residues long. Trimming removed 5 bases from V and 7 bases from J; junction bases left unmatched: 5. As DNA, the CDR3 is TGTGCCAGCAGTAGCCACAGGGGTGGCTACACCTTC. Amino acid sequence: CASSSHRGGYTF.

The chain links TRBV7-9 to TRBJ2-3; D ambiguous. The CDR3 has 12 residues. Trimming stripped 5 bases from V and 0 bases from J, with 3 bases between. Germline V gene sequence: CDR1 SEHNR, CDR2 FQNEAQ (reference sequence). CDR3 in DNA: TGTGCCAGCAGCATGAGCACAGATACGCAGTATTTT. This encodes CASSMSTDTQYF.

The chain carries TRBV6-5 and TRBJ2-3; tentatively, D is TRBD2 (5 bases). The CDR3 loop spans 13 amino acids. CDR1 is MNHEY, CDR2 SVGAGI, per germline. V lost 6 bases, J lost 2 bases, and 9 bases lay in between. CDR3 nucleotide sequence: TGTGCCAGCAGGGAGGATAACACAGATACGCAGTATTTT. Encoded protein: CASREDNTDTQYF.

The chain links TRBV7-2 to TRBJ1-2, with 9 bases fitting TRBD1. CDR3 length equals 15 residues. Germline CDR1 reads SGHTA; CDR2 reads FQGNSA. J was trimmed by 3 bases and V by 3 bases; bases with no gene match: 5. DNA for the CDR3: TGTGCCAGCAGCTTTGGACAGGGGATGTACTATGGCTACACCTTC. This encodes CASSFGQGMYYGYTF.

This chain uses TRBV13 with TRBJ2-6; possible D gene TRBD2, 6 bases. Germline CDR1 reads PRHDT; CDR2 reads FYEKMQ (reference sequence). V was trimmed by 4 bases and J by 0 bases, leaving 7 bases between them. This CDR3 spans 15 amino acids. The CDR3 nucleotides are TGTGCCAGCAGCTCGGGACTCTCTGGGGCCAACGTCCTGACTTTC. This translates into CASSSGLSGANVLTF.